This T cell receptor beta chain was observed in a study of T cells in Graves' hyperthyroidism and ophthalmopathy. CDR3 size: 14 residues. The germline gives CDR1 ENHRY, CDR2 SYGVKD. As concerns this clonotype: At one end, the junction sequence differs from germline, possibly due to a read error.

Researchers took RNA transcripts and amplified the TCR beta CDR3 regions from them. The HTBI set primed first-round TCR CDR3 RT-PCR. TCRdb called the multiplex PCR reads again in MiXCR, with one record for every CDR3 protein. This sample has roughly 720,000 distinct CDR3 sequences; 15% to 20% occur once, and the top ten carry around 16%. V usage is TRBV10-3 and J usage is TRBJ1-2; D is ambiguous. The source of this sequence is a man aged 45-60 years with Graves' hyperthyroidism. Sequences were obtained from blood. In DNA, the CDR3 is TGCGCCATCAGTCCTCTCGGAGTGAACTATGGCTACACCTTC. Residues: CAISPLGVNYGYTF.